These 30 T cell receptor beta chains originate from one sample sequenced in a study of T-cell reconstitution after alpha-beta-depleted transplantation in children. Molecular barcoding with unique molecular identifiers was used for the TCRbeta library. Each CDR3 protein gets one entry after TCRdb re-called the PCR reads with MiXCR. Of around 700,000 distinct CDR3 sequences listed, 10% to 15% are singletons. The specimen was PBMCs, collected before TCRalphabeta/CD19-depleted stem cell transplant. The receptor source for this set is a girl aged 2-10 years with congenital amegakaryocytic thrombocytopenia, due to receive a stem cell transplant.

The rearrangement links TRBV4-1 to TRBJ2-5; no firm D call. The CDR3 has 16 amino acids. V lost 0 bases to trimming and J lost 5 bases, with 16 bases between them. The germline V gene encodes CDR1 MGHRA and CDR2 YSYEKL. The CDR3 spells CASSQDGMLGAETQYF. For the CDR3, the DNA is TGCGCCAGCAGCCAAGACGGTATGCTAGGAGCGGAGACCCAGTACTTC.

The chain joins TRBV20-1 to TRBJ2-1, with D hard to call. In germline, CDR1 is DFQATT, CDR2 SNEGSKA (reference sequence). The CDR3 length is 15 residues. Deletions cut 3 bases from V and 2 bases from J, with 14 bases between. The CDR3 sequence is CSASLVGSAYNEQFF. CDR3 nucleotides: TGCAGTGCTAGTCTCGTTGGATCGGCCTACAATGAGCAGTTCTTC.

This clonotype was seen many times. The chain combines TRBV5-1 with TRBJ2-5; TRBD2 aligns across 8 bases. J gave up 3 bases and V 5 bases, and 12 bases lay outside the gene matches. The CDR3 extends over 16 amino acids. The germline CDR1 and CDR2 sequences are SGHRS and YFSETQ. The CDR3 DNA sequence: TGCGCCAGCAGACAAACTAGCGGCACCTTGGAAGAGACCCAGTACTTC. Translated: CASRQTSGTLEETQYF.

This clonotype was observed a handful of times. This chain uses TRBV20-1 with TRBJ2-1; 11 bases match TRBD2. With V trimmed by 3 bases and J by 3 bases, 10 bases remained unmatched. Germline V gene sequence: CDR1 DFQATT, CDR2 SNEGSKA (reference sequence). The CDR3 covers 17 residues. The CDR3 protein is CSASSGRAKDLYNEQFF. The CDR3 DNA is TGCAGTGCTAGTAGCGGGAGGGCCAAAGACCTCTACAATGAGCAGTTCTTC.

This clonotype was seen repeatedly, ten times or more. This likely comes from a read error, as the CDR3 has no conserved phenylalanine or tryptophan at its end. This chain connects TRBV15 to TRBJ2-5, with D unclear. Trimming left V 5 bases short and J 1 base short, with 14 bases between. The CDR3 length is 15 residues. Germline assignment: CDR1 LNHNV and CDR2 YYDKDF (reference sequence). In DNA form, the CDR3 reads TGTGCCACCAGCTCCCACTTGACGGGCCAAGAGACCCAGTACCTC. Its protein product is CATSSHLTGQETQYL.

This clonotype was counted many times. The chain has TRBV29-1 and TRBJ2-2; D is possibly TRBD2 (7 bases). Trimming removed 7 bases at V and 4 bases at J, with 19 bases between. The CDR3 consists of 15 residues. Per the germline V gene, CDR1 is SQVTM and CDR2 is ANQGSEA. The CDR3 DNA reads as TGCAGCGCCGAGTTACGGGGGGCAGGCACCGGGGAGCTGTTTTTT. Encoded protein: CSAELRGAGTGELFF.

DNA of the CDR3: TGCAGCATCCTAGCGGGAGCCTCCAGGGAGACCCAGTACTTC. It codes for CSILAGASRETQYF. The chain carries TRBV20-1 and TRBJ2-5; 10 bases are a match to TRBD2. The CDR3 covers 14 residues. Germline V CDR1 and CDR2: DFQATT, SNEGSKA (reference sequence).

This clonotype was observed a handful of times. V and J are TRBV7-2 and TRBJ2-3; TRBD2 matches at 12 bases. Trimming at V came to 4 bases and at J to 2 bases, leaving 4 bases not matched to a gene. The CDR3 length is 16 residues. Germline assignment: CDR1 SGHTA and CDR2 FQGNSA. The CDR3 sequence is CASSSGLAGHTDTQYF. For the CDR3, the DNA is TGTGCCAGCAGCTCTGGACTAGCGGGACACACAGATACGCAGTATTTT.

This clonotype was observed a handful of times. Here the CDR3 DNA reads TGTGCCAGCAGCCATGGAGCGGGAGGAGGGCGAGAGACCCAGTACTTC. Its protein is CASSHGAGGGRETQYF. V is TRBV4-2 and J is TRBJ2-5, with 9 bases aligning to TRBD2. Germline V gene lookup returns CDR1 LGHNA and CDR2 YNFKEQ. There are 16 residues in the CDR3. V lost 3 bases to trimming and J lost 4 bases; unmatched junction nucleotides: 9.

This chain links TRBV20-1 with TRBJ2-1, with 8 bases that match TRBD2. Germline CDR1 and CDR2: DFQATT and SNEGSKA (reference sequence). The CDR3 consists of 14 residues. After removal of 5 bases from V and 3 bases from J, the junction contained 6 bases not matched to a gene. Here the CDR3 reads CSAVPSGLYNEQFF. Here the CDR3 DNA reads TGCAGTGCTGTACCTAGCGGGCTCTACAATGAGCAGTTCTTC.

The V and J genes are TRBV7-2 and TRBJ1-6; a weak D match, TRBD1 (6 bases). Trimming pared 1 base from V and 7 bases from J, leaving 14 bases between. The CDR3 is 16 amino acids. Germline V gene sequence: CDR1 SGHTA, CDR2 FQGNSA. The CDR3 sequence is CASSLGIGTFNSPLHF. The CDR3 DNA reads TGTGCCAGCAGCTTAGGAATCGGGACATTCAATTCACCCCTCCACTTT.

The sample holds a few counts of this clonotype. The chain couples TRBV5-1 to TRBJ2-3; TRBD2 matches at 9 bases. There are 16 residues in the CDR3. J was trimmed by 0 bases and V by 4 bases; bases with no gene match: 6. Germline V gene sequence: CDR1 SGHRS, CDR2 YFSETQ. The CDR3 here is CASSRGRATSTDTQYF. CDR3 sequence (DNA): TGCGCCAGCAGCCGCGGGAGGGCCACCAGCACAGATACGCAGTATTTT.

This clonotype was counted many times. This rearrangement joins TRBV12-3 or TRBV12-4 to TRBJ2-5, with TRBD2 identical over 7 bases. The CDR3 runs to 13 residues. V shed 4 bases and J 4 bases; nucleotides not matched to a gene: 3. This CDR3 reads CASSYGGRETQYF. DNA for the CDR3: TGTGCCAGCAGTTACGGCGGGAGAGAGACCCAGTACTTC.

This clonotype was counted at least ten times. The chain employs TRBV27 and TRBJ2-1, with TRBD2 matching 13 bases. The V and J ends lost 7 bases and 1 base, in that order; junction bases with no gene match: 13. The CDR3 extends over 19 amino acids. Per germline, CDR1 MNHEY and CDR2 SMNVEV (reference sequence). CDR3 nucleotide sequence: TGTGCCAGCACAGGAGGACTAGCGGGAGACCGGCCTTCCTACAATGAGCAGTTCTTC. The encoded protein is CASTGGLAGDRPSYNEQFF.

This clonotype has a handful of counts. This chain uses TRBV29-1 with TRBJ2-3; weak D call: TRBD1 (5 bases). The V gene lost 5 bases and the J gene lost 3 bases, with 15 bases spanning the gap. The CDR3 is 14 residues long. The germline CDR1 and CDR2 sequences are SQVTM and ANQGSEA. For the CDR3, the DNA is TGCAGCGTTCCCTTAACAGGTATAACAGATACGCAGTATTTT. Translated: CSVPLTGITDTQYF.

The chain is built from TRBV20-1 and TRBJ1-2; 10 bases are shared with TRBD1. Trimming took 5 bases from V and 6 from J; bases not matched to a gene: 6. The CDR3 loop spans 13 amino acids. Per the germline V gene, CDR1 is DFQATT and CDR2 is SNEGSKA (reference sequence). CDR3 in amino acids: CSAPIGQGDGYTF. The CDR3, as DNA: TGCAGTGCTCCGATTGGACAGGGGGATGGCTACACCTTC.

CDR3 region: CASSKGLAGVDEQFF. DNA for the CDR3: TGTGCCAGCAGCAAGGGACTAGCGGGAGTGGATGAGCAGTTCTTC. The chain uses TRBV7-2 and TRBJ2-1; 14 bases agree with TRBD2. V was pared by 5 bases and J by 8 bases, with 5 bases of the junction left unmatched. Germline V gene sequence: CDR1 SGHTA, CDR2 FQGNSA. The CDR3 contains 15 residues. Using reference TRBV7-2 and TRBJ2-1 for the parts outside the CDR3, the full variable domain is GAGVSQSPSNKVTEKGKDVELRCDPISGHTALYWYRQSLGQGLEFLIYFQGNSAPDKSGLPSDRFSAERTGGSVSTLTIQRTQQEDSAVYLCASSKGLAGVDEQFFGPGTRLTVL.

The chain recombines TRBV5-1 with TRBJ2-1, with no clear D. Germline loops: CDR1 SGHRS, CDR2 YFSETQ. V was cut by 0 bases and J by 9 bases, with 7 bases left in between. The CDR3 sequence is 12 residues long. CDR3 DNA sequence: TGCGCCAGCAGCTTGGAACGATCTGAGCAGTTCTTC. It specifies CASSLERSEQFF.

This clonotype was recorded a few times. This chain links TRBV12-3 or TRBV12-4 with TRBJ1-2; D might be TRBD1 (5 bases). The CDR3 consists of 19 residues. The ends were cut back, 3 bases at V and 4 bases at J, with 27 bases in the middle. CDR3: CASSFAPEAGNLQAYGYTF. For the CDR3, the DNA is TGTGCCAGCAGTTTTGCCCCCGAGGCAGGGAATCTTCAGGCCTATGGCTACACCTTC.

This chain's CDR3 is CASSLSIPGEQYF. As DNA, the CDR3 is TGTGCCAGCAGTTTGTCAATCCCAGGCGAGCAGTACTTC. V usage is TRBV12-3 or TRBV12-4 and J usage is TRBJ2-7; D gene uncertain. CDR3 length equals 13 residues. V was cut by 3 bases and J by 6 bases, with 12 bases left in between.

This clonotype was found many times. The rearrangement uses TRBV5-1 and TRBJ2-2; D may correspond to TRBD1 or TRBD2 (5 bases each). V lost 6 bases and J 4 bases, leaving 13 bases between the germline ends. Germline-derived CDR1 and CDR2 are SGHRS and YFSETQ. The CDR3 consists of 14 residues. The CDR3 region is CASMKSGGTGELFF. DNA of the CDR3: TGCGCCAGCATGAAGTCTGGGGGCACCGGGGAGCTGTTTTTT.

Ten or more counts support this clonotype. The chain joins TRBV5-1 to TRBJ2-7; 10 bases are a match to TRBD2. This CDR3 contains 15 residues. After removal of 5 bases from V and 1 base from J, the junction contained 6 bases not matched to a gene. CDR1 is SGHRS and CDR2 is YFSETQ in the germline V gene. CDR3 sequence reads: CASRVGTSESYEQYF. The CDR3 DNA follows: TGCGCCAGCAGGGTGGGGACTAGCGAATCCTACGAGCAGTACTTC.

This clonotype was detected many times. The V and J genes are TRBV6-1 and TRBJ2-5; 7 bases align to TRBD1. Germline V gives CDR1 MNHNS, CDR2 SASEGT. The CDR3 loop spans 14 amino acids. J lost 5 bases, V lost 7 bases, and 10 bases had no gene match. As DNA, the CDR3 is TGTGCCAGCACCTTAGACAGGGCTGATGAGACCCAGTACTTC. Its protein is CASTLDRADETQYF.

The chain is built from TRBV15 and TRBJ2-7; D is unclear. The ends were cut back, 1 base at V and 3 bases at J, with 10 bases in the middle. The CDR3 sequence is 14 residues long. CDR1 LNHNV and CDR2 YYDKDF come from the germline V gene (reference sequence). DNA of the CDR3: TGTGCCACCAGCAGAGGGGTGAACCTCTACGAGCAGTACTTC. This gives the protein CATSRGVNLYEQYF.

This clonotype was observed a few times. This chain connects TRBV2 to TRBJ2-2; 11 bases match TRBD2. The CDR3 extends over 18 amino acids. The V gene end was trimmed by 6 bases and the J gene end by 0 bases; junction bases not matched to a gene: 9. The germline CDR1 and CDR2 sequences are SNHLY and FYNNEI. CDR3 in amino acids: CASRPFSGRASNTGELFF. The CDR3 DNA is TGTGCCAGCAGGCCCTTTAGCGGGAGGGCCTCGAACACCGGGGAGCTGTTTTTT.

This clonotype has ten or more counts. The V call is TRBV7-2, the J call TRBJ2-1; 11 positions agree with TRBD2. This CDR3 is built from 16 residues. The germline CDR1 and CDR2 sequences are SGHTA and FQGNSA. Trimming cost V 5 bases and J 7 bases; bases outside gene matches: 10. CDR3 sequence: CASSHLVGLAANEQFF. The CDR3 bases are TGTGCCAGCAGCCACTTGGTGGGACTAGCGGCGAATGAGCAGTTCTTC.

CDR3 sequence: CASSLVWGTRTEAFF. The CDR3 DNA sequence: TGCGCCAGCAGCTTGGTGTGGGGGACGAGGACTGAAGCTTTCTTT. This chain connects TRBV5-1 to TRBJ1-1, with a tentative D call TRBD1 (5 bases). The CDR3 totals 15 residues. V was cut by 0 bases and J by 5 bases, with 14 bases left in between. CDR1 and CDR2 from the germline V gene are SGHRS and YFSETQ. The full variable domain, rest sourced from reference TRBV5-1 and TRBJ1-1, is KAGVTQTPRYLIKTRGQQVTLSCSPISGHRSVSWYQQTPGQGLQFLFEYFSETQRNKGNFPGRFSGRQFSNSRSEMNVSTLELGDSALYLCASSLVWGTRTEAFFGQGTRLTVV.

This clonotype has ten or more counts. This sequence joins TRBV20-1 and TRBJ2-7; 8 bases agree with TRBD2. J lost 4 bases, V lost 2 bases, and 10 bases had no gene match. Germline V lookup: CDR1 DFQATT, CDR2 SNEGSKA (reference sequence). The CDR3 is 15 residues long. The CDR3 DNA reads TGCAGTGCTAGACCCTTCCAGCGGGAGATGTACGAGCAGTACTTC. This codes for CSARPFQREMYEQYF.

As for this clonotype: A read error may explain this, as a much larger clone is one base away. The CDR3 DNA sequence: TGCAGTGCTGGGTGGCCAGCGAACACCGGGGAGCTGTTTTTT. Its protein is CSAGWPANTGELFF. The chain carries TRBV20-1 and TRBJ2-2; D unclear. CDR1 is DFQATT, CDR2 SNEGSKA, per germline (reference sequence). Trimming took off 5 bases at V and 0 bases at J, with 10 bases between the two ends. CDR3 size: 14 residues.

This clonotype was seen only once. A much larger clone is a single base away; this may be a read error. The chain carries TRBV20-1 and TRBJ1-6; D possibly corresponds to TRBD1 (6 bases). This CDR3 contains 13 residues. Germline values: CDR1 DFQATT, CDR2 SNEGSKA (reference sequence). Trimming removed 5 bases from V and 7 bases from J, with 12 bases in between. The CDR3 loop is CSALRDTNSPLHF. For the CDR3, the DNA is TGCAGTGCTCTAAGGGACACGAATTCACCCCTCCACTTT.